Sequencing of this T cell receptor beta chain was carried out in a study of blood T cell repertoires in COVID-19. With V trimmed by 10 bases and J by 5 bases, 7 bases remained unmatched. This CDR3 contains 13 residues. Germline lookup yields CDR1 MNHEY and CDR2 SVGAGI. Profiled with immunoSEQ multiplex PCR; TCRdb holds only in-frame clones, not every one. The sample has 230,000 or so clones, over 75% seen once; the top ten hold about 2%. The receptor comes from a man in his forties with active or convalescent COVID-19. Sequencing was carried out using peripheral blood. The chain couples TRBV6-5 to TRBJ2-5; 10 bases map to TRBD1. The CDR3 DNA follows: TGTGCCATCCGGGACAGGGGATTGGAGACCCAGTACTTC. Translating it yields CAIRDRGLETQYF.